Included here is one TCR beta chain sequence, with context. Its cognate antigen has yet to be identified. Base qualities were left out, and no much larger clone turns up one base away. The sample is drawn from a study of blood T cell repertoires in COVID-19 (dated by TCRdb to the early 2020s). The study in broad terms: Samples covering the acute and convalescent phases of COVID-19 were provided by collaborators in the United States, Italy and Spain. The material from the prospective study consisted of cDNA or gDNA derived from T cells, B-cell-depleted T cells, or PBMCs. The repertoires were released in a freely available public database intended as a resource for research on the immune response to SARS-CoV-2. Where HLA class I and class II types were available, the types were taken from metadata supplied by the sample provider, not from assay-based typing. Sample metadata almost always included a de-identified subject ID, COVID-19 status, age in years and sex. The samples were drawn from two sources: the first 160 participants of the ongoing ImmuneRACE study, and 1,254 subjects contributed by 6 global collaborators. Subjects who had been exposed to COVID-19, were actively infected with it, or had recovered from it provided the deeply sampled blood TCRbeta repertoires that made up the dataset.

Beyond this particular receptor, the publication reports: The quantity of clinical and demographic metadata differed by source and by participant and was supplied without curation.

TCRbeta CDR3 regions were amplified from genomic DNA by means of the immunoSEQ Assay, a bias-controlled multiplex PCR. The original pipeline was this. The number of nucleated cells in each sample was estimated by amplification of reference gene primers within the assay. To quantify the absolute abundance of each unique TCRbeta CDR3 rearrangement, sequence reads were collapsed and filtered. For each sample, productive Simpson clonality was calculated as the square root of Simpson's diversity index over productive rearrangements. TCRdb stores this immuneACCESS table with in-frame sequences only. Part of the clones is absent; in the studies checked, under half of the shortfall reflects unresolved V genes, and no reason is known for the rest. The V and J calls and clone size are taken from that table; D and trimming were inferred from the DNA. The sample yields under 200,000 clones; around 84% were counted once. The top ten clonotypes cover about 15% of the sample.

In Seattle, one collaborating source enrolled patients while the infection was active and tracked those patients longitudinally over the course of disease. Whole blood was collected in K2EDTA tubes by collaborating institutions according to the institutions' own protocols. For TCRbeta analysis, collaborators shipped samples in one of three forms: frozen whole blood, isolated PBMCs, or DNA extracted from either of those sample types. The origin of this receptor is a woman between 65 and 79 years old with COVID-19, enrolled during active disease. Sequenced sample: peripheral blood.

The CDR3 sequence is CASSLRVLLRDQETQYF. The sequence in DNA is TGTGCCAGCAGCCTGAGGGTTTTATTAAGGGATCAAGAGACCCAGTACTTC. The chain joins TRBV7-9 to TRBJ2-5; possibly the D gene is TRBD2, per 5 matching bases. The CDR3 numbers 17 residues from cysteine through phenylalanine. The entry retains the CDR3 DNA only, 51 bases that are in frame from base 1. The trim is 5 bases for V and 2 bases for J, with a gap of 21 bases between the germline ends. According to the germline V gene (reference sequence), CDR1 reads SEHNR and CDR2 reads FQNEAQ.